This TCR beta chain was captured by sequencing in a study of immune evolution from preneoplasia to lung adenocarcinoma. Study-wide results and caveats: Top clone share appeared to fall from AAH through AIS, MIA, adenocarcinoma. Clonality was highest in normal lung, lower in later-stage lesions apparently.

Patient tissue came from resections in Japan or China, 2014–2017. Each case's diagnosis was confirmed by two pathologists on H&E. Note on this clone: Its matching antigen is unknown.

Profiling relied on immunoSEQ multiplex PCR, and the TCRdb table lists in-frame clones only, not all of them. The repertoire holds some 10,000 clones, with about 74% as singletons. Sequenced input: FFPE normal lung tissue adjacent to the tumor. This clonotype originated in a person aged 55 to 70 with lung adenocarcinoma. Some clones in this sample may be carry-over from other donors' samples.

CDR3 protein: CASSLFSGLNTEAFF. The CDR3 DNA reads TGTGCCAGCAGCTTGTTCTCGGGGTTAAACACTGAAGCTTTCTTT. This chain joins TRBV5-6 and TRBJ1-1; D is unresolved. The CDR3 is 15 residues long. CDR1 and CDR2 (germline): SGHDT, YYEEEE. V gave up 1 base and J gave up 2 bases, with 12 bases separating them.